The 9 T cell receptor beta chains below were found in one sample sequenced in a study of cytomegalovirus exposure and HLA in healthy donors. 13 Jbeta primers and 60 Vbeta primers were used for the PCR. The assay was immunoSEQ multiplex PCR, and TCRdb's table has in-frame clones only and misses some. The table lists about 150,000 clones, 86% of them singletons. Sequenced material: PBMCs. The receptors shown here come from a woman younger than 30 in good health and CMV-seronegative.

This CDR3 reads CASSFWKGRNTGELFF. DNA of the CDR3: TGTGCCAGCAGTTTTTGGAAGGGGCGCAACACCGGGGAGCTGTTTTTT. The chain is built from TRBV27 and TRBJ2-2; D might be TRBD1 (5 bases). Germline values: CDR1 MNHEY, CDR2 SMNVEV (reference sequence). Deletions cut 3 bases from V and 2 bases from J, with 13 bases between. The CDR3 spans 16 residues.

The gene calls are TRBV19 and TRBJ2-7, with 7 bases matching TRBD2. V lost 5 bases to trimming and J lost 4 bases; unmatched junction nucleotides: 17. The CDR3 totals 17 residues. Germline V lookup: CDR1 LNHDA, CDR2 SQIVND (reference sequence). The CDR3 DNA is TGTGCCAGTAGTCCCTGGGGAGGGGTCCAGCAAGGTTACGAGCAGTACTTC. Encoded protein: CASSPWGGVQQGYEQYF.

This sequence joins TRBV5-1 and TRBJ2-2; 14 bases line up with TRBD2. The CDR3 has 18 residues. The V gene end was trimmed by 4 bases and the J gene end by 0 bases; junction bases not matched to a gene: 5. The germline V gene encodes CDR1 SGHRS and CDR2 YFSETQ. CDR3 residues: CASSIRLAGGPNTGELFF. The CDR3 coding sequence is TGCGCCAGCAGCATCAGACTAGCGGGAGGGCCGAACACCGGGGAGCTGTTTTTT.

Written as DNA, the CDR3 is TGTGCCAGCAGCTTAGGTGCGGGGGCAACGGGAGGGGAGCTGTTTTTT. Translated: CASSLGAGATGGELFF. The chain is built from TRBV7-8 and TRBJ2-2, with D possibly TRBD2 on 7 matching bases. Germline CDR1 and CDR2: SGHVS and FQNEAQ. The CDR3 length is 16 residues. The germline V and J ends were trimmed by 1 base and 8 bases, with 17 bases remaining between them.

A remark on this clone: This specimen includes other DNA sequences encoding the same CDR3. CDR3 nucleotides: TGTGCCAGCAGTGCGGGGAACACTGAAGCTTTCTTT. It encodes CASSAGNTEAFF. The V gene is TRBV6-1, the J gene TRBJ1-1; D gene unclear. Trimming took 4 bases from V and 1 from J, leaving 4 bases between them. The CDR3 runs to 12 residues. Germline CDR1 is MNHNS and CDR2 is SASEGT.

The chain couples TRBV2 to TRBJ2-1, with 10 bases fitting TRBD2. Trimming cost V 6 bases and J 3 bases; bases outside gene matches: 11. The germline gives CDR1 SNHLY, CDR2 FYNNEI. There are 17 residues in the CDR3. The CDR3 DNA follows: TGTGCCAGCAGCACATCTATAGCGGGAGGATACTACAATGAGCAGTTCTTC. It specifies CASSTSIAGGYYNEQFF.

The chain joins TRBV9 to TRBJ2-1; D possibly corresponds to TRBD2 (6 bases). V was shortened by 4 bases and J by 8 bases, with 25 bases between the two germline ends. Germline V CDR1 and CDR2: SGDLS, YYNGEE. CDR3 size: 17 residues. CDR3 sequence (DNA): TGTGCCAGCAGCTCCCGGCGGTGGGGCGGGATAGGGGATGAGCAGTTCTTC. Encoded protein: CASSSRRWGGIGDEQFF.

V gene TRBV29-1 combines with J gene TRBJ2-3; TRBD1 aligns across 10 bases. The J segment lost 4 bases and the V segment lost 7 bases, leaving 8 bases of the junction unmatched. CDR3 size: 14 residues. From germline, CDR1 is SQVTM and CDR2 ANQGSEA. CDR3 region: CSAMRQGASDTQYF. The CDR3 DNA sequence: TGCAGCGCCATGAGACAGGGGGCCTCAGATACGCAGTATTTT.

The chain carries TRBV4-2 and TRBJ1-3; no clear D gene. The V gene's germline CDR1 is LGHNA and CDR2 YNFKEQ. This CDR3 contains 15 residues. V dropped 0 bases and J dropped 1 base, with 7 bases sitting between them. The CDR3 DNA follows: TGTGCCAGCAGCCAAGAACTGGTTTCTGGAAACACCATATATTTT. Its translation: CASSQELVSGNTIYF.